The 18 T cell receptor beta chains given below trace back to one sample, sequenced in a study of glioma-infiltrating T cells. The iRepertoire nested amplicon-rescue multiplex PCR amplified TCR alpha and beta CDR3s from RNA. TCRdb recomputed calls from the multiplex PCR reads with MiXCR, one row per CDR3 protein. The profile shows about 190,000 distinct CDR3 sequences, roughly 32% of them singletons. The sequenced sample consisted of glioma tissue, nonneoplastic brain tissue, or PBMCs (not recorded which). Receptor source: a human donor with low-grade glioma or glioblastoma, undergoing nonglioma brain surgery, or in good health (not recorded which).

J is TRBJ1-5 and V is TRBV20-1; 7 nucleotides line up with TRBD1. CDR1 DFQATT and CDR2 SNEGSKA come from the germline V gene (reference sequence). CDR3 length equals 15 residues. The V and J ends lost 8 bases and 1 base, in that order; junction bases with no gene match: 11. The CDR3 spells CSSSRQGRSNQPQHF. CDR3 DNA: TGCAGTTCAAGTCGACAGGGACGGAGCAATCAGCCCCAGCATTTT.

This clonotype appeared many times. The chain uses TRBV4-3 and TRBJ2-3; the D gene is possibly TRBD2 (6 bases). Germline V gene lookup returns CDR1 LGHNA and CDR2 YSLEER. V was pared by 3 bases and J by 0 bases, with 10 bases between. The CDR3 runs 15 residues. CDR3 sequence: CASSQGSGSTDTQYF. The CDR3 coding sequence is TGCGCCAGCAGCCAGGGGAGCGGGAGCACAGATACGCAGTATTTT.

This clonotype was detected many times. The chain carries TRBV28 and TRBJ2-1; the D is unclear. CDR1 is MDHEN, CDR2 SYDVKM, per germline. V lost 1 base and J lost 10, with 23 bases in between. CDR3 size: 17 residues. CDR3 DNA: TGTGCCAGCAGTTTATCCCCTTTTGTTCTGGGTCACCGAGAGCAGTTCTTC. This translates into CASSLSPFVLGHREQFF.

The table lists this clonotype with many counts. This chain joins TRBV7-3 and TRBJ2-7; TRBD1 might be the D (6 bases). The CDR3 contains 13 residues. Deletions cut 3 bases from V and 3 bases from J, with 9 bases between. From germline, CDR1 is SGHTA and CDR2 FQGTGA. The CDR3 protein is CASSFQGGYEQYF. The DNA for the CDR3 is TGTGCCAGCAGCTTCCAAGGGGGCTACGAGCAGTACTTC.

In its sample, this clonotype was seen many times. The chain uses TRBV12-3 or TRBV12-4 and TRBJ2-5; tentatively, D is TRBD1 or TRBD2 (5 bases each). V lost 1 base, J lost 5 bases, and 8 bases lay in between. CDR3 size: 13 residues. Here the CDR3 DNA reads TGTGCCAGCAGTTTAGGGGACGGCGAGACCCAGTACTTC. Translating gives CASSLGDGETQYF.

This clonotype was observed many times. The chain recombines TRBV3-1 with TRBJ2-1; D could derive from TRBD1 or TRBD2 (5 bases each). Per the germline V gene, CDR1 is LGHDT and CDR2 is YNNKEL (reference sequence). V dropped 6 bases and J dropped 0 bases, with 12 bases sitting between them. The CDR3 consists of 15 residues. CDR3 DNA: TGTGCCAGCAGGGACATAGCGAGCTCCTACAATGAGCAGTTCTTC. Residues: CASRDIASSYNEQFF.

This clonotype was recorded at least ten times. The V gene is TRBV4-1, the J gene TRBJ2-7, with D possibly TRBD2 on 7 matching bases. The CDR3 runs to 14 residues. Trimming removed 4 bases from V and 3 bases from J, with 13 bases in between. CDR1 MGHRA and CDR2 YSYEKL come from the germline V gene. The CDR3 nucleotides are TGCGCCAGCAGCCTGGGGGGGGGCGTCTACGAGCAGTACTTC. It translates to CASSLGGGVYEQYF.

This clonotype was seen ten or more times. The rearrangement joins TRBV20-1 to TRBJ2-5; D is ambiguous. V gave up 0 bases and J gave up 1 base, with 3 bases separating them. CDR3 length: 12 residues. The germline CDR1 and CDR2 sequences are DFQATT and SNEGSKA (reference sequence). For the CDR3, the DNA is TGCAGTGCTAGAGACACCCAAGAGACCCAGTACTTC. This codes for CSARDTQETQYF.

With respect to this clonotype: This sequence may be a read error, since a much larger clone differs from it by one base. The chain has TRBV11-2 and TRBJ2-1; D ambiguous. The J call is uncertain, as TRBJ2-7 better fits the DNA end. The CDR3 loop spans 16 amino acids. From germline, CDR1 is SGHAT and CDR2 FQNNGV. This CDR3 reads CANSLSSFTVSYEQYF. CDR3 nucleotides: TGTGCCAACAGCTTATCAAGCTTCACGGTCTCCTACGAGCAGTACTTC.

This clonotype was seen ten or more times. The rearrangement joins TRBV7-9 to TRBJ1-6, with 7 nucleotides matching TRBD1. Germline V gene lookup returns CDR1 SEHNR and CDR2 FQNEAQ (reference sequence). After removal of 6 bases from V and 0 bases from J, the junction contained 11 bases not matched to a gene. There are 18 residues in the CDR3. CDR3 residues: CASSHDLGQSSYNSPLHF. The DNA for the CDR3 is TGTGCCAGCAGTCACGACCTGGGACAGAGCTCCTATAATTCACCCCTCCACTTT.

This clonotype has more than one count but fewer than ten. V usage is TRBV29-1 and J usage is TRBJ2-7, with D possibly being TRBD2 (6 bases). This CDR3 comprises 13 residues. Trimming cost V 7 bases and J 0 bases, with 13 bases left between them. Germline assignment: CDR1 SQVTM and CDR2 ANQGSEA. The CDR3 reads CSGGDPSSYEQYF. CDR3 DNA: TGCAGCGGGGGGGACCCCAGCTCCTACGAGCAGTACTTC.

This clonotype was found a few times. This chain joins TRBV12-3 or TRBV12-4 and TRBJ2-1; D call uncertain. This CDR3 comprises 15 residues. Trimming removed 6 bases from V and 7 bases from J, with 19 bases in between. CDR3 residues: CASSLSSRKGNEQFF. The DNA for the CDR3 is TGTGCCAGCAGCCTTAGCTCCAGAAAAGGGAATGAGCAGTTCTTC.

The chain links TRBV6-1 to TRBJ2-7; D is possibly TRBD1 (5 bases). Germline V lookup: CDR1 MNHNS, CDR2 SASEGT. The CDR3 is 11 residues long. V was pared by 8 bases and J by 3 bases, with 8 bases between. In DNA, the CDR3 is TGTGCCAGCCAGGGTGACTACGAGCAGTACTTC. Protein product: CASQGDYEQYF.

In this sample, this clonotype turned up many times. The gene calls are TRBV5-1 and TRBJ2-3; TRBD1 or TRBD2 may be the D gene (6 bases each). The CDR3 consists of 15 residues. Deletions cut 6 bases from V and 2 bases from J, with 16 bases between. CDR1 is SGHRS, CDR2 YFSETQ, per germline. CDR3 sequence reads: CASTMGGRSTDTQYF. The DNA of the CDR3 is TGCGCCAGCACCATGGGGGGCCGCTCCACAGATACGCAGTATTTT.

This clonotype counts as medium-sized. Here the CDR3 DNA reads TGTGCCAGCAGTGTCGACAACAGTGATGGCTACACCTTC. It is translated as CASSVDNSDGYTF. V and J are TRBV2 and TRBJ1-2; D is uncertain. V was trimmed by 4 bases and J by 6 bases, leaving 12 bases between them. The CDR3 has 13 amino acids. Germline values: CDR1 SNHLY, CDR2 FYNNEI.

Turning to this clonotype: A read error may account for a junction end that differs from germline. The chain is built from TRBV19 and TRBJ2-1; 8 bases are shared with TRBD1. CDR1 LNHDA and CDR2 SQIVND come from the germline V gene (reference sequence). The CDR3 consists of 14 residues. The CDR3 coding sequence is TGTGCCAGTAGTATCCAGGGGGCCTACAATGAGAAGTTCTTC. The encoded protein is CASSIQGAYNEKFF.

There are many counts of this clonotype. The genes are TRBV27 and TRBJ2-1, with 13 bases that match TRBD2. The CDR3 loop spans 16 amino acids. Germline CDR1 is MNHEY and CDR2 is SMNVEV (reference sequence). V was pared by 7 bases and J by 6 bases, with 9 bases of the junction left unmatched. In nucleotides, the CDR3 is TGTGCCAGCAATCCTATCTGGACTAGCGGGAGCAATGAGCAGTTCTTC. The encoded protein is CASNPIWTSGSNEQFF.

This clonotype has just a few counts. The chain is built from TRBV5-1 and TRBJ1-5; D not resolved. V was cut by 0 bases and J by 1 base, with 8 bases left in between. Per germline, CDR1 SGHRS and CDR2 YFSETQ. This CDR3 region has 15 residues. CDR3 region: CASSLEGGSNQPQHF. CDR3 DNA sequence: TGCGCCAGCAGCTTGGAAGGTGGGAGCAATCAGCCCCAGCATTTT.